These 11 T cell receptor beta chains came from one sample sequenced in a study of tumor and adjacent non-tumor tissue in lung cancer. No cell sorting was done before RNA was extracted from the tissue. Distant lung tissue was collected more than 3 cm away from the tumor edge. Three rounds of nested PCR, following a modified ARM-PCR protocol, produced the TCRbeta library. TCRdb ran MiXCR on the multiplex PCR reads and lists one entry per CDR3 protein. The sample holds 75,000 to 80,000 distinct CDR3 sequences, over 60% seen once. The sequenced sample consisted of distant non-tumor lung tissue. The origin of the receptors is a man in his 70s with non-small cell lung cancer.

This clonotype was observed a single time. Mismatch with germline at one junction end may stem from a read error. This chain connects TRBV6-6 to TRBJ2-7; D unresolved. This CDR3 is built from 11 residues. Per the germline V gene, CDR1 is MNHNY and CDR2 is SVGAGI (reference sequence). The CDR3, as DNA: TGTGGCAGCAGTCAGGATTCTGCGCAGTACTTC. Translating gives CGSSQDSAQYF.

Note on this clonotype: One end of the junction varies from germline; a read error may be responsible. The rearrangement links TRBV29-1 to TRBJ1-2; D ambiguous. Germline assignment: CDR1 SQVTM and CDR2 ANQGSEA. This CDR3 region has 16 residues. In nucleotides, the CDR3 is TGCAGCGTTGTCCCCTATCAATCCTTGGGAGAAAATGGCTACGCCTTC. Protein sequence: CSVVPYQSLGENGYAF.

The CDR3 DNA follows: TGTGCCAATAGCTCTTTTACGGTGAACACTGAAGCTTTCTTT. It encodes CANSSFTVNTEAFF. This chain links TRBV5-5 with TRBJ1-1; D not certain. Per the germline V gene, CDR1 is SGHKS and CDR2 is YYEKEE (reference sequence). The CDR3 is made up of 14 amino acids. V was cut by 9 bases and J by 0 bases, with 15 bases left in between.

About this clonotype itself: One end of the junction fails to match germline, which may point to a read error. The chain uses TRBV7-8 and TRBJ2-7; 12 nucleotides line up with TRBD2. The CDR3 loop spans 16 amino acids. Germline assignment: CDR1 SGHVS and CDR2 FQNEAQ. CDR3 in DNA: TGTGCTAGCAGGTCATCCGGACTAGCGGGAATTTACGAGCAGTACTTC. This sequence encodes CASRSSGLAGIYEQYF.

The CDR3 DNA reads TGTGCCAGCAGCACGAGGGGGCGCGAGACCAAAAACATTCAGTACTTC. As protein: CASSTRGRETKNIQYF. This chain links TRBV11-2 with TRBJ2-4; 7 bases are a match to TRBD1. The CDR3 length is 16 residues. With 5 bases clipped from V and 2 bases from J, the junction kept 9 bases outside the gene matches. The germline CDR1 and CDR2 sequences are SGHAT and FQNNGV.

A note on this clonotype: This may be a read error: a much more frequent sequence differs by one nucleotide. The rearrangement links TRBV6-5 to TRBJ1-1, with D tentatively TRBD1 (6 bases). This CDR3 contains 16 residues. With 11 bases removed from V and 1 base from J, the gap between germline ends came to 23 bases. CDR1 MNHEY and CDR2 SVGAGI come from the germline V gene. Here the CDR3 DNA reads TGTGCCGGCAAACAACACGGCGGGGGCACGAACACTGAAGCTTTCTTT. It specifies CAGKQHGGGTNTEAFF.

This CDR3 is CSAVRGQGANQPQHF. The CDR3 bases are TGCAGTGCTGTCCGAGGACAGGGGGCGAATCAGCCCCAGCATTTT. The chain links TRBV20-1 to TRBJ1-5, with 11 bases that match TRBD1. The V and J ends lost 5 bases and 4 bases, in that order; junction bases with no gene match: 7. Germline loops: CDR1 DFQATT, CDR2 SNEGSKA (reference sequence). The CDR3 runs 15 residues.

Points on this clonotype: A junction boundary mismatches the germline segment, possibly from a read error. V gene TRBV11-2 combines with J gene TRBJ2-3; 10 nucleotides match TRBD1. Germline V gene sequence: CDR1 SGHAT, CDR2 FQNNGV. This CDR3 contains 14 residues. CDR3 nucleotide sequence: TGTGTCAGCAGCTCGACAGGGGGCTCTAATACGCAGTATTTT. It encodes CVSSSTGGSNTQYF.

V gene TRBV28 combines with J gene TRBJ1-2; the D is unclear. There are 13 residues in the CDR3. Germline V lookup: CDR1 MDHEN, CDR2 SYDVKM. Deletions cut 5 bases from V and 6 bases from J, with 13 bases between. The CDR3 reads CASSNGLWHGYTF. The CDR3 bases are TGTGCCAGCAGTAACGGGCTTTGGCATGGCTACACCTTC.

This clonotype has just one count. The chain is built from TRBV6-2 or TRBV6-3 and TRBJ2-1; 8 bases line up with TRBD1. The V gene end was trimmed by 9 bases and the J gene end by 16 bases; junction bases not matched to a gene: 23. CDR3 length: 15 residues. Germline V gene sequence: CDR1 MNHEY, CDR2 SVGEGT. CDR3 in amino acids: CARTDGQGRGSNLFF. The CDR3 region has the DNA TGTGCCAGGACCGACGGACAGGGTAGAGGCTCTAATCTATTCTTC.

The CDR3 nucleotides read TGCAGTGCCGGGGCAAGCGGGAGCGGCGAGCAGTTCTTC. This gives the protein CSAGASGSGEQFF. The V and J genes are TRBV20-1 and TRBJ2-1; TRBD2 agrees at 8 bases. Germline trimming cut 6 bases from V and 10 bases from J; bases unmatched to any gene: 11. Germline CDR1 DFQATT, CDR2 SNEGSKA (reference sequence). There are 13 residues in the CDR3.